This TCR beta chain was captured in a study of T cell responses to AZD1222 COVID-19 vaccine. General study points: Recipients of AZD1222 seropositive at baseline numbered only 5 or 6. Spike regions recognized by vaccine-associated CD4 TCRs spanned the protein, led by 160-218 and 743-854. In all cases, repertoires were sampled only after the peak T cell response. Donors in the cohort were predominantly white British and more often female, and clonal diversity was possibly underestimated.

Regarding this clone: Its cognate antigen is unknown.

Data came from immunoSEQ multiplex PCR; TCRdb stores just in-frame clones and leaves some out. The data show about 99,000 clones, around 90% seen once. This sequence was found in an adult in good health. This specimen consisted of peripheral blood, obtained on day 0 of AZD1222 vaccination.

CDR3 protein: CATSDPIRDTQYF. The DNA for the CDR3 is TGTGCCACCAGTGACCCAATTCGCGATACGCAGTATTTT. The chain combines TRBV24-1 with TRBJ2-3; D remains ambiguous. V lost 4 bases and J 6 bases, leaving 10 bases between the germline ends. Per germline, CDR1 KGHDR and CDR2 SFDVKD. The CDR3 has 13 residues.